This entry is about one T cell receptor (beta chain). In the authors' methods: How many nucleated cells were present was estimated from reference gene primer amplification. Sequenced by immunoSEQ multiplex PCR; TCRdb stores in-frame clones only, minus some. For V, J and clone size, that table is used; D and trimming come from the DNA. The table records about 140,000 clones, 77% of them present only once. The source of the sample is a study of blood T cell repertoires in COVID-19. Background on the study: Samples representing acute and convalescent COVID-19 were sourced from the United States, Italy and Spain. PBMCs, B-cell-depleted T cells, or T cells were the source of the cDNA or gDNA that made up the material.

Trimming stripped 1 base from V and 7 bases from J, with 14 bases between. CDR1 and CDR2 from the germline V gene are SGHTA and FQGNSA. This CDR3 has 15 residues. The clonotype comes from a woman between 45 and 65 years old with active or convalescent COVID-19. The sequencing sample was made of peripheral blood. V gene TRBV7-2 combines with J gene TRBJ2-1; no clear D. CDR3 loop: CASSLDPLLVNEQFF. CDR3 DNA: TGTGCCAGCAGCTTAGACCCCCTCCTAGTGAATGAGCAGTTCTTC.